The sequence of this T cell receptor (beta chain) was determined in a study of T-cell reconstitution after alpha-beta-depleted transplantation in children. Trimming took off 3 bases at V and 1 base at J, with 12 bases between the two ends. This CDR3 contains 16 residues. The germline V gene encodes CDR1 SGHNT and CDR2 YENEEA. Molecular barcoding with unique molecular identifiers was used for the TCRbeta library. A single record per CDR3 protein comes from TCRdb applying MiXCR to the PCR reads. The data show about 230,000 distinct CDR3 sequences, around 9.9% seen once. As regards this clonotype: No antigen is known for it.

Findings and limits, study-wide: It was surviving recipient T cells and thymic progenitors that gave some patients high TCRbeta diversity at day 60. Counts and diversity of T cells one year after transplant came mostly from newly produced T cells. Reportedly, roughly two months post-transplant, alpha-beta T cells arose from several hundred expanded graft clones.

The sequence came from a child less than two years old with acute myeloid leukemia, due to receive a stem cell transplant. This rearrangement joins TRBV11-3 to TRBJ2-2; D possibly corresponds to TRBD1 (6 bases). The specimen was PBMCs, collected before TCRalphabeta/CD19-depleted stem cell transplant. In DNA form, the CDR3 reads TGTGCCAGCAGCTTCGACAGGCTGATGAACACCGGGGAGCTGTTTTTT. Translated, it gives CASSFDRLMNTGELFF.